One and the same sample provided the 25 T cell receptor beta chains below, sequenced in a study of cytomegalovirus exposure and HLA in healthy donors. The PCR contained 60 Vbeta and 13 Jbeta primers. Data came from immunoSEQ multiplex PCR; TCRdb stores just in-frame clones and leaves some out. The sample carries fewer than 150,000 clones, roughly four fifths recorded once. The sequenced sample consisted of PBMCs. These receptors came from a man aged 25 to 40 in good health and CMV-seronegative.

This clone was seen just once. The V gene is TRBV9, the J gene TRBJ2-1; 10 bases map to TRBD2. This CDR3 region has 17 residues. Germline lookup yields CDR1 SGDLS and CDR2 YYNGEE. The ends lost 0 bases at V and 7 bases at J; junction bases unmatched: 10. The CDR3 nucleotides are TGTGCCAGCAGCGTAGAGTTCCTAGCGGGAGAGTCGAATGAGCAGTTCTTC. Protein: CASSVEFLAGESNEQFF.

The chain links TRBV2 to TRBJ2-5; TRBD2 agrees at 11 bases. The J call may be faulty, since TRBJ2-7 better matches the DNA end. The germline V gene has CDR1 SNHLY and CDR2 FYNNEI. The CDR3 sequence is 18 residues long. The CDR3 nucleotides read TGTGCCAGCAGTGAAGAACCCTGGACTAGCGGGCCCTCCTACGAGCAGTACTTC. Protein: CASSEEPWTSGPSYEQYF.

The V gene is TRBV5-8, the J gene TRBJ1-5; 8 nucleotides match TRBD1. The CDR3 spans 19 residues. Trimming at V came to 4 bases and at J to 0 bases, leaving 15 bases not matched to a gene. Germline CDR1 and CDR2: SGHTS and YDEGEE. CDR3 region: CASSTEGDRMILSNQPQHF. DNA of the CDR3: TGTGCCAGCAGCACCGAAGGGGACAGGATGATTCTTAGCAATCAGCCCCAGCATTTT. Drawing the rest from reference TRBV5-8 and TRBJ1-5, the complete variable domain is EAGVTQSPTHLIKTRGQQATLRCSPISGHTSVYWYQQALGLGLQFLLWYDEGEERNRGNFPPRFSGRQFPNYSSELNVNALELEDSALYLCASSTEGDRMILSNQPQHFGDGTRLSIL.

The chain couples TRBV5-1 to TRBJ2-7; 10 bases match TRBD2. CDR3 length: 17 amino acids. CDR1 SGHRS and CDR2 YFSETQ come from the germline V gene. The ends lost 3 bases at V and 4 bases at J; junction bases unmatched: 13. CDR3 sequence (DNA): TGCGCCAGCAGCTCCCAAGGACTAGCGGCCCCGGTTTACGAGCAGTACTTC. Translating it yields CASSSQGLAAPVYEQYF.

This sequence joins TRBV6-4 and TRBJ2-1; 7 bases fit TRBD1. In germline, CDR1 is MRHNA, CDR2 SNTAGT. J gave up 6 bases and V 6 bases, and 14 bases lay outside the gene matches. CDR3 length equals 16 residues. CDR3 sequence reads: CASSAYTGTDINEQFF. The CDR3 DNA is TGTGCCAGCAGCGCGTATACCGGGACAGACATCAATGAGCAGTTCTTC.

This clone was seen once. V and J are TRBV7-6 and TRBJ1-5; D not resolved. Trimming shortened V by 1 base and J by 2 bases, and 12 bases separated the two germline ends. Germline-derived CDR1 and CDR2 are SGHVS and FNYEAQ. The CDR3 length is 16 residues. The DNA of the CDR3 is TGTGCCAGCAGCTTAGAGCCCTCGGGAGGCAATCAGCCCCAGCATTTT. Translation: CASSLEPSGGNQPQHF.

DNA of the CDR3: TGTGCTAGTGGTTTGTCACCCGGGACAGGGGGGTATAGCAATCAGCCCCAGCATTTT. As protein: CASGLSPGTGGYSNQPQHF. The chain recombines TRBV12-5 with TRBJ1-5; 11 bases map to TRBD1. The V gene's germline CDR1 is LGHNT and CDR2 FRNRAP. After removal of 2 bases from V and 0 bases from J, the junction contained 9 bases not matched to a gene. The CDR3 extends over 19 amino acids.

The chain is built from TRBV9 and TRBJ1-1; 7 bases agree with TRBD1. The CDR3 spans 14 residues. With V trimmed by 4 bases and J by 3 bases, 6 bases remained unmatched. Looked up from germline, CDR1 is SGDLS and CDR2 is YYNGEE. The CDR3 spells CASSPRDSHTEAFF. The CDR3 coding sequence is TGTGCCAGCAGCCCACGGGACAGTCACACTGAAGCTTTCTTT.

This chain connects TRBV27 to TRBJ2-2; 7 bases agree with TRBD1. This CDR3 has 15 residues. Germline-derived CDR1 and CDR2 are MNHEY and SMNVEV (reference sequence). The J segment lost 3 bases and the V segment lost 4 bases, leaving 5 bases of the junction unmatched. CDR3 loop: CASSSDRYYTGELFF. The CDR3 nucleotides are TGTGCCAGCAGTTCGGACAGGTACTACACCGGGGAGCTGTTTTTT.

A few counts support this clone. V gene TRBV25-1 combines with J gene TRBJ2-2; 8 bases are a match to TRBD1. The CDR3 is 15 residues long. CDR1 is MGHDK and CDR2 is SYGVNS in the germline V gene. The V segment lost 6 bases and the J segment 2 bases; nucleotides outside the gene matches: 5. The CDR3: CASRPDRGNTGELFF. The CDR3 DNA follows: TGTGCCAGCAGACCTGACAGGGGTAACACCGGGGAGCTGTTTTTT.

J is TRBJ2-1 and V is TRBV5-1; the match to TRBD2 covers 7 bases. This CDR3 is 16 amino acids long. The ends lost 2 bases at V and 1 base at J; junction bases unmatched: 6. Per the germline V gene, CDR1 is SGHRS and CDR2 is YFSETQ. In DNA, the CDR3 is TGCGCCAGCAGCTTCAGGACTAGTTTATCCTACAATGAGCAGTTCTTC. Translating gives CASSFRTSLSYNEQFF.

The rearrangement joins TRBV29-1 to TRBJ2-1; 9 positions agree with TRBD2. Losses at the gene ends were 7 bases for V and 10 bases for J; bases not matched to a gene: 11. Germline V gives CDR1 SQVTM, CDR2 ANQGSEA. CDR3 size: 13 residues. CDR3 DNA sequence: TGCAGCGCTGGAGGCGGGAGGGCTGAAGAGCAGTTCTTC. Translation: CSAGGGRAEEQFF.

V gene TRBV11-2 combines with J gene TRBJ1-1, with a tentative D call TRBD1 (5 bases). CDR3 length: 14 amino acids. Germline CDR1 is SGHAT and CDR2 is FQNNGV. V lost 3 bases, J lost 6 bases, and 14 bases lay in between. CDR3 loop: CASSFLGGPPEAFF. CDR3 in DNA: TGTGCCAGCAGCTTCCTGGGGGGACCCCCTGAAGCTTTCTTT. The full variable domain, completed using reference TRBV11-2 and TRBJ1-1, is EAGVAQSPRYKIIEKRQSVAFWCNPISGHATLYWYQQILGQGPKLLIQFQNNGVVDDSQLPKDRFSAERLKGVDSTLKIQPAKLEDSAVYLCASSFLGGPPEAFFGQGTRLTVV.

V gene TRBV18 combines with J gene TRBJ2-3, with 16 bases matching TRBD2. The CDR3 sequence is 17 residues long. Germline-derived CDR1 and CDR2 are KGHSH and LQKENI. After removal of 4 bases from V and 6 bases from J, the junction contained 7 bases not matched to a gene. CDR3 sequence: CASSRGTSGRAADTQYF. CDR3 in DNA: TGTGCCAGCTCACGTGGGACTAGCGGGAGGGCCGCCGATACGCAGTATTTT. Full variable domain (outside the CDR3, taken from reference TRBV18 and TRBJ2-3): NAGVMQNPRHLVRRRGQEARLRCSPMKGHSHVYWYRQLPEEGLKFMVYLQKENIIDESGMPKERFSAEFPKEGPSILRIQQVVRGDSAAYFCASSRGTSGRAADTQYFGPGTRLTVL.

Note on this clone: Other DNA sequences in this sample translate to the same CDR3. The rearrangement joins TRBV7-2 to TRBJ1-5; tentative D call: TRBD1 (6 bases). Germline V gene data show CDR1 as SGHTA and CDR2 as FQGNSA. V was trimmed by 1 base and J by 0 bases, leaving 7 bases between them. The CDR3 is 15 residues long. CDR3 loop: CASSLVGGSNQPQHF. The CDR3 bases are TGTGCCAGCAGCTTAGTAGGGGGTAGCAATCAGCCCCAGCATTTT. Drawing the rest from reference TRBV7-2 and TRBJ1-5, the complete variable domain is GAGVSQSPSNKVTEKGKDVELRCDPISGHTALYWYRQSLGQGLEFLIYFQGNSAPDKSGLPSDRFSAERTGGSVSTLTIQRTQQEDSAVYLCASSLVGGSNQPQHFGDGTRLSIL.

The genes are TRBV19 and TRBJ1-1, with 8 bases fitting TRBD1. CDR1 and CDR2 from the germline V gene are LNHDA and SQIVND (reference sequence). The CDR3 length is 14 residues. With 5 bases clipped from V and 5 bases from J, the junction kept 7 bases outside the gene matches. The CDR3 is CASSLQGARTEAFF. CDR3 nucleotides: TGTGCCAGTAGTTTGCAGGGGGCGCGAACTGAAGCTTTCTTT.

The chain couples TRBV7-9 to TRBJ2-1, with TRBD2 matching over 9 bases. The CDR3 is 16 residues long. With V trimmed by 5 bases and J by 5 bases, 10 bases remained unmatched. Germline CDR1 is SEHNR and CDR2 is FQNEAQ (reference sequence). CDR3 bases: TGTGCCAGCAGCCCCCGGAGGGGACTAGCCCACAATGAGCAGTTCTTC. This gives the protein CASSPRRGLAHNEQFF.

The chain recombines TRBV6-1 with TRBJ1-1; D might be TRBD1 (5 bases). Germline V CDR1 and CDR2: MNHNS, SASEGT. The CDR3 totals 14 residues. The V gene lost 9 bases and the J gene lost 1 base, with 15 bases spanning the gap. CDR3 nucleotides: TGTGCCAGTTCCCCGGGGGGTGAGAACACTGAAGCTTTCTTT. It encodes CASSPGGENTEAFF.

The chain joins TRBV27 to TRBJ2-2; D is possibly TRBD2 (5 bases). V gave up 4 bases and J gave up 6 bases, with 9 bases separating them. The CDR3 extends over 13 amino acids. CDR1 MNHEY and CDR2 SMNVEV come from the germline V gene (reference sequence). The CDR3 here is CASSYRGAGELFF. CDR3 bases: TGTGCCAGCAGTTACCGGGGAGCCGGGGAGCTGTTTTTT.

V and J are TRBV2 and TRBJ2-5, with D possibly being TRBD2 (6 bases). The CDR3 runs to 13 residues. Per the germline V gene, CDR1 is SNHLY and CDR2 is FYNNEI. The V end lost 6 bases, the J end lost 4 bases, and 12 bases lay between the germline ends. CDR3 loop: CASREGLLETQYF. The CDR3 DNA reads TGTGCCAGCAGGGAGGGCCTCTTAGAGACCCAGTACTTC.

CDR3 loop: CASSLSSGRAESYEQYF. CDR3 DNA sequence: TGTGCCAGCAGTTTGTCCAGCGGGAGGGCCGAGTCCTACGAGCAGTACTTC. The chain uses TRBV27 and TRBJ2-7; 10 nucleotides align to TRBD2. V shed 3 bases and J 1 base; nucleotides not matched to a gene: 9. The CDR3 sequence is 17 residues long. Germline assignment: CDR1 MNHEY and CDR2 SMNVEV (reference sequence).

This clone showed up just a few times. The rearrangement joins TRBV6-5 to TRBJ1-3; D gene ambiguous. V shed 4 bases and J shed 2 bases, with 9 bases lying between them. This CDR3 contains 14 residues. Germline loops: CDR1 MNHEY, CDR2 SVGAGI. Here the CDR3 DNA reads TGTGCCAGCAGTTTACAAAAAACTGGAAACACCATATATTTT. Encoded protein: CASSLQKTGNTIYF.

The gene calls are TRBV5-4 and TRBJ1-2, with a weak D call TRBD1 (5 bases). V dropped 4 bases and J dropped 2 bases, with 18 bases sitting between them. The V gene's germline CDR1 is SGHNT and CDR2 YYREEE (reference sequence). This CDR3 region has 16 residues. The CDR3 reads CASSRLGEGSNYGYTF. The CDR3 bases are TGTGCCAGCAGCAGGCTGGGGGAGGGGAGCAACTATGGCTACACCTTC.

The V gene is TRBV9, the J gene TRBJ2-5; 8 bases map to TRBD1. The J call could be wrong; TRBJ2-7 is a better fit for the DNA end. In germline, CDR1 is SGDLS, CDR2 YYNGEE. The CDR3 sequence is 14 residues long. As DNA, the CDR3 is TGTGCCAGCGGAGGACAGGGATTAAGAGACGAGCAGTACTTC. Amino acid sequence: CASGGQGLRDEQYF.

The gene calls are TRBV27 and TRBJ2-1; D perhaps matches TRBD2 (7 bases). The germline gives CDR1 MNHEY, CDR2 SMNVEV (reference sequence). The length of the CDR3 is 12 residues. Trimming removed 6 bases at V and 9 bases at J, with 12 bases between. CDR3: CASRQGGGEQFF. The CDR3 DNA is TGTGCCAGCAGACAGGGAGGGGGTGAGCAGTTCTTC.